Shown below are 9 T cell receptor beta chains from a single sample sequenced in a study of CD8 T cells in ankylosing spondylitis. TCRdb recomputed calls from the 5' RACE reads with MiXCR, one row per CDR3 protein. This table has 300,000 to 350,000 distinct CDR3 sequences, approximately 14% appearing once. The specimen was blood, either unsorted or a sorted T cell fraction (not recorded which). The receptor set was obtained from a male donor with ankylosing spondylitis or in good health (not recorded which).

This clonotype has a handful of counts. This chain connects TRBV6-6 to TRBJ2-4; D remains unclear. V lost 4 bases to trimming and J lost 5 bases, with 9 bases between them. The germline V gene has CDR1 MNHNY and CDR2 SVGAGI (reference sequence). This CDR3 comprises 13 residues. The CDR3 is CASSSRAENIQYF. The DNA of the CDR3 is TGTGCCAGCAGTTCACGCGCGGAAAACATTCAGTACTTC.

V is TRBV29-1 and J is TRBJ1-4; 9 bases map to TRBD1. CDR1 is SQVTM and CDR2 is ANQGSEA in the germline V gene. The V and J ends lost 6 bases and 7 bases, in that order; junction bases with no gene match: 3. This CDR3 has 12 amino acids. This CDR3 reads CSVGTGSEKLFF. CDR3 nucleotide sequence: TGCAGCGTGGGGACAGGGAGTGAAAAACTGTTTTTT. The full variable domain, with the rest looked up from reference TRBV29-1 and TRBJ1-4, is SAVISQKPSRDICQRGTSLTIQCQVDSQVTMMFWYRQQPGQSLTLIATANQGSEATYESGFVIDKFPISRPNLTFSTLTVSNMSPEDSSIYLCSVGTGSEKLFFGSGTQLSVL.

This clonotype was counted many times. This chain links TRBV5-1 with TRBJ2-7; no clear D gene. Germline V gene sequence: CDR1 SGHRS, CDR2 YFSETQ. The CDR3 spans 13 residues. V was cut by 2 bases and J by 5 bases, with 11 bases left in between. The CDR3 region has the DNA TGCGCCAGCAGCTTAAAATCCGGTGACGAGCAGTACTTC. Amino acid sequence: CASSLKSGDEQYF.

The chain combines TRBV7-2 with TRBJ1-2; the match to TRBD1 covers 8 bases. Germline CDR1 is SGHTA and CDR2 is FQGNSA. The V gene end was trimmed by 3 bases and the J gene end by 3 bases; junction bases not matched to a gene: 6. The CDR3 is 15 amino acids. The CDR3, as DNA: TGTGCCAGCAGCTTTTTCGGACAGGGTGACTATGGCTACACCTTC. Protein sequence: CASSFFGQGDYGYTF.

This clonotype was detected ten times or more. The CDR3 DNA is TGTGCCAGCAGTTCGAGGTACCGGGGGATTGCCTATGGCTACACCTTC. This sequence encodes CASSSRYRGIAYGYTF. The chain uses TRBV12-3 or TRBV12-4 and TRBJ1-2; a possible D gene is TRBD1 (5 bases). V was clipped by 4 bases and J by 4 bases, with 19 bases between them. This CDR3 spans 16 amino acids.

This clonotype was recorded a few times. The CDR3 protein is CSVELAGRTGELFF. CDR3 sequence (DNA): TGCAGCGTTGAATTAGCGGGGAGAACCGGGGAGCTGTTTTTT. The chain recombines TRBV29-1 with TRBJ2-2; 8 nucleotides match TRBD2. This CDR3 has 14 residues. J gave up 5 bases and V 2 bases, and 4 bases lay outside the gene matches. Germline CDR1 is SQVTM and CDR2 is ANQGSEA.

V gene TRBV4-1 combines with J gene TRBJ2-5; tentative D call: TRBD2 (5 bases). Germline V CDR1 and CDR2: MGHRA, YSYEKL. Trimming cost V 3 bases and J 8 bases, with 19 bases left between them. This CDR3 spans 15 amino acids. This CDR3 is CASSQETTPSDTQYF. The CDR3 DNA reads TGCGCCAGCAGCCAGGAGACTACACCGAGTGACACCCAGTACTTC.

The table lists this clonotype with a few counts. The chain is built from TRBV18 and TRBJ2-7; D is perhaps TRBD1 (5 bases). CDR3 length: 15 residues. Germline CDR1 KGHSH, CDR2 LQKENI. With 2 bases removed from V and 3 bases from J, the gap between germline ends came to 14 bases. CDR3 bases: TGTGCCAGCTCACCAAGTACCTTTAGGGGCTACGAGCAGTACTTC. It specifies CASSPSTFRGYEQYF.

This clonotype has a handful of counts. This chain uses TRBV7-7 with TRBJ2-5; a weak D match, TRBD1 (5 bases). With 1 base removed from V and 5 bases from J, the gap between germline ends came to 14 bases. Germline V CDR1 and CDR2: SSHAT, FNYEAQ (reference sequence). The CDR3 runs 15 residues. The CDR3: CASSLVLGSGETQYF. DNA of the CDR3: TGTGCCAGCAGCTTAGTCCTGGGGTCAGGGGAGACCCAGTACTTC.